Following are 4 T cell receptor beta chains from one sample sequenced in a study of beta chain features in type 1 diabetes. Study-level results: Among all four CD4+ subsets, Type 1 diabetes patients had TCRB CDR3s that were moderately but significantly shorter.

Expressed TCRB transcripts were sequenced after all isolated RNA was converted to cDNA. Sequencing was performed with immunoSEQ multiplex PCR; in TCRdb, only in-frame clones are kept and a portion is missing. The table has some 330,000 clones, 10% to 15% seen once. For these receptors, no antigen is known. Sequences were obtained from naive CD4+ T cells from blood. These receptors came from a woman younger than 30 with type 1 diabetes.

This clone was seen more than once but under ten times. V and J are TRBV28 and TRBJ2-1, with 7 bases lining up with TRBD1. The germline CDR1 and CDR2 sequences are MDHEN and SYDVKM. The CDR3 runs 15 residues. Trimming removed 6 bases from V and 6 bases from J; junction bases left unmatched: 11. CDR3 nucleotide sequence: TGTGCCAGCAGCCCTCCAGGGGGTCTGGGCAATGAGCAGTTCTTC. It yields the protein CASSPPGGLGNEQFF.

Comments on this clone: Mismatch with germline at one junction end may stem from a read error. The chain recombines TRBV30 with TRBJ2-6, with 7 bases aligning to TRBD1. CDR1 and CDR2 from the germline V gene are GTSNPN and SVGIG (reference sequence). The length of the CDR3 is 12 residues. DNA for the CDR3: TGTGCCTGGAGTCCAGGGGGCAACGTCCTGACTTTC. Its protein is CAWSPGGNVLTF.

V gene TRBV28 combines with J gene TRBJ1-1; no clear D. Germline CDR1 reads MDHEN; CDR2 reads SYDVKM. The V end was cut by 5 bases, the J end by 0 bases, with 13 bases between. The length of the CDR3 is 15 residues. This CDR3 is CASSALSGMNTEAFF. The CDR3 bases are TGTGCCAGCAGTGCGTTGAGCGGGATGAACACTGAAGCTTTCTTT.

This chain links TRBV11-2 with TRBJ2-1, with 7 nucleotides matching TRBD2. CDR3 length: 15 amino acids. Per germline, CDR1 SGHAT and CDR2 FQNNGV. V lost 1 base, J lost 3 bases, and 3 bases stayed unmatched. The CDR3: CASSLGGSLYNEQFF. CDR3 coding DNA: TGTGCCAGCAGCTTAGGCGGGAGTCTCTACAATGAGCAGTTCTTC.